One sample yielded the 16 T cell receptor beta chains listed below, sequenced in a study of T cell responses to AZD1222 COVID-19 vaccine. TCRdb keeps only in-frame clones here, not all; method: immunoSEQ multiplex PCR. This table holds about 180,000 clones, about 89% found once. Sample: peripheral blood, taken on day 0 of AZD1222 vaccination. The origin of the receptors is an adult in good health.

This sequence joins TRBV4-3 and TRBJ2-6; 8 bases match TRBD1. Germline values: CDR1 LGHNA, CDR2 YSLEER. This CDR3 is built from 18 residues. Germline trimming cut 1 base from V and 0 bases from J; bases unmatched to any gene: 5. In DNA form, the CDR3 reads TGCGCCAGCAGCCAAGGCCGGACAGGGAGCTCTGGGGCCAACGTCCTGACTTTC. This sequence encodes CASSQGRTGSSGANVLTF.

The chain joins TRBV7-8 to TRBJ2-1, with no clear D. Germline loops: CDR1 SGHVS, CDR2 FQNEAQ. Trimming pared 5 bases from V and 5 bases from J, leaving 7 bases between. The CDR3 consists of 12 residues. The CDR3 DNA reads TGTGCCAGCAGCCAGCCCAACAATGAGCAGTTCTTC. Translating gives CASSQPNNEQFF.

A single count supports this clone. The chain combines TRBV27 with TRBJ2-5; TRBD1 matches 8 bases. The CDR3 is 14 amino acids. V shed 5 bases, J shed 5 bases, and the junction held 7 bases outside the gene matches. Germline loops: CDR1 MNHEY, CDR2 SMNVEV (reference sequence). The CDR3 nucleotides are TGTGCCAGCAGTCCCGGGACAGGAGGGGAGACCCAGTACTTC. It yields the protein CASSPGTGGETQYF.

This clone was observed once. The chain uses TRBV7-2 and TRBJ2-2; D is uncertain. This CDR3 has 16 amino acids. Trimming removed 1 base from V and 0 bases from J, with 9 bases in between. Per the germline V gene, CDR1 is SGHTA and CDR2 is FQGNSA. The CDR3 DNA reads TGTGCCAGCAGCTTAGATTCAGGCGCGAACACCGGGGAGCTGTTTTTT. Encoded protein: CASSLDSGANTGELFF. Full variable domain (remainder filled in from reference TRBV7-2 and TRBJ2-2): GAGVSQSPSNKVTEKGKDVELRCDPISGHTALYWYRQSLGQGLEFLIYFQGNSAPDKSGLPSDRFSAERTGGSVSTLTIQRTQQEDSAVYLCASSLDSGANTGELFFGEGSRLTVL.

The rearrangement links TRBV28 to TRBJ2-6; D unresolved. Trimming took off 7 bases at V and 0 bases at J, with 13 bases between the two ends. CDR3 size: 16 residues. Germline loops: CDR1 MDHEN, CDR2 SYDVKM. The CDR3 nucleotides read TGTGCCAGCAAGAGACGGAAGAGCTCTGGGGCCAACGTCCTGACTTTC. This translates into CASKRRKSSGANVLTF.

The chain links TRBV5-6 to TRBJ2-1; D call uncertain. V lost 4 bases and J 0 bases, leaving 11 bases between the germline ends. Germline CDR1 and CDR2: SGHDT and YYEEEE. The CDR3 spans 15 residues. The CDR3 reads CASSVTRSSYNEQFF. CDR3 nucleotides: TGTGCCAGCAGCGTCACCCGAAGCTCCTACAATGAGCAGTTCTTC.

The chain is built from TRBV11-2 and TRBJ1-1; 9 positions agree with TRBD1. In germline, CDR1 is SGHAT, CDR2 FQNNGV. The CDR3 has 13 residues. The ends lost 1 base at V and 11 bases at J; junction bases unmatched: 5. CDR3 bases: TGTGCCAGCAGCTTAGGGAACAGGGGGCAGGCTTTCTTT. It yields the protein CASSLGNRGQAFF. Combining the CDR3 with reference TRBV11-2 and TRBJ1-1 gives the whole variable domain EAGVAQSPRYKIIEKRQSVAFWCNPISGHATLYWYQQILGQGPKLLIQFQNNGVVDDSQLPKDRFSAERLKGVDSTLKIQPAKLEDSAVYLCASSLGNRGQAFFGQGTRLTVV.

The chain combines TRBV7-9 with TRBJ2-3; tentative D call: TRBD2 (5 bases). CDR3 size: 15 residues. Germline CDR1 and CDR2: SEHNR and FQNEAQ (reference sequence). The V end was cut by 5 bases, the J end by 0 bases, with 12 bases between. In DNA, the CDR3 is TGTGCCAGCAGCCAAAAGCGGTCTAGCACAGATACGCAGTATTTT. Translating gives CASSQKRSSTDTQYF. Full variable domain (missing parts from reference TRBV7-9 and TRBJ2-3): DTGVSQNPRHKITKRGQNVTFRCDPISEHNRLYWYRQTLGQGPEFLTYFQNEAQLEKSRLLSDRFSAERPKGSFSTLEIQRTEQGDSAMYLCASSQKRSSTDTQYFGPGTRLTVL.

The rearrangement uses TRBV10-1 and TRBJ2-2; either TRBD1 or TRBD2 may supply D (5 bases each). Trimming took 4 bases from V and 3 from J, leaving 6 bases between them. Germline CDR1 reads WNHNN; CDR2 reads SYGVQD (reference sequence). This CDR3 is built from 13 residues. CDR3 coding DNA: TGCGCCAGCAGTGTGGGGGACACCGGGGAGCTGTTTTTT. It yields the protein CASSVGDTGELFF.

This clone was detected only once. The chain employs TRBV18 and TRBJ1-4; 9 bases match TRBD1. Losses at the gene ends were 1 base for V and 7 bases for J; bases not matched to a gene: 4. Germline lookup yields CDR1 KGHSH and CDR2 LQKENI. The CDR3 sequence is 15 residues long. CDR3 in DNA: TGTGCCAGCTCACCACGGACAGGGGCGGCTGAAAAACTGTTTTTT. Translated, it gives CASSPRTGAAEKLFF. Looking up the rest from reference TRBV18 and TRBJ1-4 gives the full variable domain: NAGVMQNPRHLVRRRGQEARLRCSPMKGHSHVYWYRQLPEEGLKFMVYLQKENIIDESGMPKERFSAEFPKEGPSILRIQQVVRGDSAAYFCASSPRTGAAEKLFFGSGTQLSVL.

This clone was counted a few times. The DNA of the CDR3 is TGTGCCAGCAGCTTGGGGTCCAGGGGGCTCTATGAGCAGTACGTC. Its translation: CASSLGSRGLYEQYV. V gene TRBV5-5 combines with J gene TRBJ2-7; 8 positions agree with TRBD1. Germline CDR1 reads SGHKS; CDR2 reads YYEKEE (reference sequence). J was trimmed by 7 bases and V by 0 bases; bases with no gene match: 9. The CDR3 runs 15 residues.

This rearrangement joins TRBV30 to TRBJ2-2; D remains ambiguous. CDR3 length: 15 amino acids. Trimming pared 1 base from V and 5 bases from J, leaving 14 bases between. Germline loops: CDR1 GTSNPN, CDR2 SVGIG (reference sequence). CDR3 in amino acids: CAWSAGRVSTGELFF. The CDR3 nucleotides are TGTGCCTGGAGTGCGGGCCGGGTCTCAACCGGGGAGCTGTTTTTT.

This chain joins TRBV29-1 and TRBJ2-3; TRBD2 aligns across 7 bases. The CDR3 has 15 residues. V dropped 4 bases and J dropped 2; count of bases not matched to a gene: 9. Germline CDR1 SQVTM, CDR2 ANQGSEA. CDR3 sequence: CSVVWRGSPTDTQYF. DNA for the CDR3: TGCAGCGTTGTGTGGCGGGGGTCTCCCACAGATACGCAGTATTTT.

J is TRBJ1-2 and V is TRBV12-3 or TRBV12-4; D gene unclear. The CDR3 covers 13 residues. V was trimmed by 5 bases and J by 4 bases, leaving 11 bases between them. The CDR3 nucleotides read TGTGCCAGCAGTCGGGCAGATACCTATGGCTACACCTTC. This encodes CASSRADTYGYTF.

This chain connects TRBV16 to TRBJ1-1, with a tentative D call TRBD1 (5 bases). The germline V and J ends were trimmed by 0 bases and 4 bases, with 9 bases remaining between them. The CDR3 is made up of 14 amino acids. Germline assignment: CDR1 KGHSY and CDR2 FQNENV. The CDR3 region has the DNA TGTGCCAGCAGCCAATCTTGGGGGGGCACTGAAGCTTTCTTT. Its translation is CASSQSWGGTEAFF.

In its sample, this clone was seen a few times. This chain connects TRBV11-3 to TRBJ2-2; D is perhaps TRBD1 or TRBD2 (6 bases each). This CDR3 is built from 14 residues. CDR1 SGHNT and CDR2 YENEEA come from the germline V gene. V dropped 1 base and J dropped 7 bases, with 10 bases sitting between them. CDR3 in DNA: TGTGCCAGCAGCTTAGCTCGGGGGCACGGGGAGCTGTTTTTT. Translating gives CASSLARGHGELFF.